The 21 T cell receptor beta chains given below trace back to one sample, sequenced in a study of blood T cell repertoires in COVID-19 (TCRdb year 2020). Receptor libraries were prepared by the immunoSEQ multiplex PCR assay. TCRdb retrieved this table from immuneACCESS and kept in-frame rearrangements only. Not all clones are present; in checked studies, unresolved V genes account for under half, and no reason is known for the remainder. This sample has 350,000 or so clones in its table, and around 89% of those were observed once. 1.5% to 2% of the sample belongs to the ten largest clones. The source material was peripheral blood. All receptors come from a woman in her 30s with COVID-19, enrolled during active disease.

The chain links TRBV6-2 or TRBV6-3 to TRBJ2-5; TRBD2 is a possible D gene (6 bases). This CDR3 region has 14 residues. Germline V gene data show CDR1 as MNHEY and CDR2 as SVGEGT. Trimming shortened V by 7 bases and J by 7 bases, and 19 bases separated the two germline ends. CDR3 amino acids: CASTPGLRSGTQYF. CDR3 DNA sequence: TGTGCCAGCACCCCGGGACTTCGAAGTGGGACCCAGTACTTC.

This sequence joins TRBV15 and TRBJ2-5; 14 bases match TRBD2. The CDR3 is 17 amino acids. CDR1 LNHNV and CDR2 YYDKDF come from the germline V gene (reference sequence). Unmatched junction bases numbered 2, after V lost 1 base and J lost 1 base. As DNA, the CDR3 is TGTGCCACCAGCAGAGGGACTAGCGGGGGGACCCAAGAGACCCAGTACTTC. It yields the protein CATSRGTSGGTQETQYF. Complete variable domain (other parts from reference TRBV15 and TRBJ2-5): DAMVIQNPRYQVTQFGKPVTLSCSQTLNHNVMYWYQQKSSQAPKLLFHYYDKDFNNEADTPDNFQSRRPNTSFCFLDIRSPGLGDTAMYLCATSRGTSGGTQETQYFGPGTRLLVL.

The chain recombines TRBV5-8 with TRBJ2-7; D call uncertain. Per germline, CDR1 SGHTS and CDR2 YDEGEE. The CDR3 is made up of 11 amino acids. Trimming shortened V by 0 bases and J by 4 bases, and 2 bases separated the two germline ends. CDR3 in DNA: TGTGCCAGCAGCTTGGCATACGAGCAGTACTTC. Its protein is CASSLAYEQYF. Looking up the rest from reference TRBV5-8 and TRBJ2-7 gives the full variable domain: EAGVTQSPTHLIKTRGQQATLRCSPISGHTSVYWYQQALGLGLQFLLWYDEGEERNRGNFPPRFSGRQFPNYSSELNVNALELEDSALYLCASSLAYEQYFGPGTRLTVT.

As DNA, the CDR3 is TGCGCCAGCAGCCAAGAGGACAGGCACTATGGCTACACCTTC. Amino acid sequence: CASSQEDRHYGYTF. This chain links TRBV4-3 with TRBJ1-2; 7 nucleotides match TRBD1. V lost 0 bases and J lost 3; bases outside the gene matches: 1. CDR3 size: 14 residues. Germline V lookup: CDR1 LGHNA, CDR2 YSLEER.

In this sample, this clone turned up a few times. CDR3 in DNA: TGCGCCAGCAGCCCCGGGGGGGTTAGCACAGATACGCAGTATTTT. It encodes CASSPGGVSTDTQYF. V and J are TRBV5-1 and TRBJ2-3, with TRBD2 matching 8 bases. The V and J ends lost 4 bases and 0 bases, in that order; junction bases with no gene match: 4. Germline assignment: CDR1 SGHRS and CDR2 YFSETQ. This CDR3 spans 15 amino acids. The full variable domain, its missing parts supplied by reference TRBV5-1 and TRBJ2-3, is KAGVTQTPRYLIKTRGQQVTLSCSPISGHRSVSWYQQTPGQGLQFLFEYFSETQRNKGNFPGRFSGRQFSNSRSEMNVSTLELGDSALYLCASSPGGVSTDTQYFGPGTRLTVL.

The chain uses TRBV11-2 and TRBJ2-1; 8 nucleotides match TRBD1. V trimming: 1 base; J trimming: 5 bases; junction bases outside the gene matches: 16. This CDR3 is built from 19 residues. CDR1 and CDR2 (germline): SGHAT, FQNNGV. The CDR3 protein is CASSLAAGGFYVENNEQFF. The CDR3 nucleotides read TGTGCCAGCAGCTTAGCCGCAGGGGGCTTTTATGTAGAAAACAATGAGCAGTTCTTC.

The chain is built from TRBV7-9 and TRBJ1-6; no clear D gene. V shed 1 base and J shed 9 bases, with 13 bases lying between them. The CDR3 consists of 15 residues. Germline V CDR1 and CDR2: SEHNR, FQNEAQ (reference sequence). CDR3 DNA sequence: TGTGCCAGCAGCTTAGGCCGAGCCGAAATTTCACCCCTCCACTTT. It is translated as CASSLGRAEISPLHF.

The V gene is TRBV6-5, the J gene TRBJ2-1; 7 nucleotides agree with TRBD2. The CDR3 sequence is 14 residues long. V gave up 11 bases and J gave up 6 bases; unmatched junction bases: 13. Germline V gene data show CDR1 as MNHEY and CDR2 as SVGAGI. The CDR3 coding sequence is TGTGCCCATTCCCGGGACTACCGTTTCAATGAGCAGTTCTTC. It codes for CAHSRDYRFNEQFF.

The chain recombines TRBV5-4 with TRBJ2-2; 10 positions agree with TRBD1. Germline V gene data show CDR1 as SGHNT and CDR2 as YYREEE (reference sequence). The J segment lost 4 bases and the V segment lost 1 base, leaving 4 bases of the junction unmatched. This CDR3 spans 16 amino acids. This CDR3 reads CASSLWDRGGTGELFF. The CDR3 nucleotides are TGTGCCAGCAGCTTGTGGGACAGGGGTGGCACCGGGGAGCTGTTTTTT.

This chain joins TRBV13 and TRBJ2-7, with 8 bases that match TRBD2. The J segment lost 6 bases and the V segment lost 3 bases, leaving 4 bases of the junction unmatched. The length of the CDR3 is 13 residues. The germline CDR1 and CDR2 sequences are PRHDT and FYEKMQ (reference sequence). CDR3 in DNA: TGTGCCAGCAGCTTTGACCGGGAGGGCGAGCAGTACTTC. It codes for CASSFDREGEQYF.

The chain is built from TRBV12-3 or TRBV12-4 and TRBJ2-1; 8 bases map to TRBD1. CDR3 length equals 13 residues. J was trimmed by 8 bases and V by 5 bases; bases with no gene match: 5. The CDR3 bases are TGTGCCAGCAGTCGGACAGGGCCCCATGAGCAGTTCTTC. It specifies CASSRTGPHEQFF.

This chain joins TRBV6-5 and TRBJ2-3; D call uncertain. With 8 bases removed from V and 5 bases from J, the gap between germline ends came to 8 bases. Germline assignment: CDR1 MNHEY and CDR2 SVGAGI. This CDR3 has 11 amino acids. The CDR3 DNA reads as TGTGCCAGCGCTAACCGAGATACGCAGTATTTT. Protein sequence: CASANRDTQYF.

J is TRBJ1-5 and V is TRBV30; perhaps TRBD1 as D (5 bases). This CDR3 is 16 amino acids long. V lost 2 bases to trimming and J lost 0 bases, with 14 bases between them. Germline V gene sequence: CDR1 GTSNPN, CDR2 SVGIG (reference sequence). CDR3 nucleotide sequence: TGTGCCTGGAGTAACGGGGGGGTTTATAGCAATCAGCCCCAGCATTTT. Its protein is CAWSNGGVYSNQPQHF.

J is TRBJ1-1 and V is TRBV6-4, with TRBD1 as a possible D gene (6 bases). V was pared by 8 bases and J by 0 bases, with 16 bases between. Looked up from germline, CDR1 is MRHNA and CDR2 is SNTAGT. This CDR3 region has 15 residues. CDR3 DNA sequence: TGTGCCAGCCGGTCAGGGACAACGCTGAACACTGAAGCTTTCTTT. Residues: CASRSGTTLNTEAFF.

The chain is built from TRBV12-3 or TRBV12-4 and TRBJ1-5; D is uncertain. Trimming stripped 3 bases from V and 5 bases from J, with 8 bases between. This CDR3 comprises 13 residues. The CDR3 DNA follows: TGTGCCAGCAGTTTGATGGTAGATCAGCCCCAGCATTTT. This encodes CASSLMVDQPQHF.

This chain uses TRBV7-2 with TRBJ1-4; D gene uncertain. Trimming stripped 0 bases from V and 5 bases from J, with 10 bases between. Germline V gene sequence: CDR1 SGHTA, CDR2 FQGNSA. The CDR3 extends over 15 amino acids. The CDR3 DNA follows: TGTGCCAGCAGCTTAGCGGGCCGTCAAAATGAAAAACTGTTTTTT. Its protein is CASSLAGRQNEKLFF. Supplemented by reference TRBV7-2 and TRBJ1-4, the full variable domain reads GAGVSQSPSNKVTEKGKDVELRCDPISGHTALYWYRQSLGQGLEFLIYFQGNSAPDKSGLPSDRFSAERTGGSVSTLTIQRTQQEDSAVYLCASSLAGRQNEKLFFGSGTQLSVL.

The J gene is TRBJ2-1, the V gene TRBV19; the match to TRBD2 covers 8 bases. Germline lookup yields CDR1 LNHDA and CDR2 SQIVND (reference sequence). V gave up 3 bases and J gave up 8 bases; unmatched junction bases: 15. The CDR3 is 17 amino acids. This CDR3 is CASSIGSGGAIRDEQFF. CDR3 bases: TGTGCCAGTAGTATCGGAAGCGGGGGCGCAATCAGGGATGAGCAGTTCTTC.

The gene calls are TRBV29-1 and TRBJ1-2; D not resolved. Per germline, CDR1 SQVTM and CDR2 ANQGSEA. With 6 bases removed from V and 3 bases from J, the gap between germline ends came to 8 bases. The CDR3 contains 11 residues. The CDR3 DNA follows: TGCAGCGTCCGTACAGACTATGGCTACACCTTC. The encoded protein is CSVRTDYGYTF.

This chain's CDR3 is CASSTRGFRGEQYF. CDR3 nucleotides: TGTGCCAGCAGCACCAGGGGTTTCCGGGGAGAGCAGTACTTC. This chain connects TRBV11-3 to TRBJ2-7; D perhaps matches TRBD1 (6 bases). The germline V gene has CDR1 SGHNT and CDR2 YENEEA. V dropped 5 bases and J dropped 7 bases, with 18 bases sitting between them. This CDR3 region has 14 residues.

V is TRBV6-5 and J is TRBJ1-2, with D hard to call. The CDR3 totals 13 residues. Trimming stripped 6 bases from V and 2 bases from J, with 10 bases between. Germline CDR1 and CDR2: MNHEY and SVGAGI. The DNA for the CDR3 is TGTGCCAGCAGAACTCTAGAGAACTATGGCTACACCTTC. Translating it yields CASRTLENYGYTF.

The chain employs TRBV5-4 and TRBJ2-2, with 14 bases identical to TRBD2. The CDR3 totals 19 residues. Per germline, CDR1 SGHNT and CDR2 YYREEE (reference sequence). J was trimmed by 0 bases and V by 3 bases; bases with no gene match: 7. For the CDR3, the DNA is TGTGCCAGCAGCTCCAGGACTAGCGGGGGGCGGGCGAACACCGGGGAGCTGTTTTTT. This codes for CASSSRTSGGRANTGELFF.